The clone carrying this T cell receptor (beta chain) was picked up one time. The antigen remains undetermined. This record belongs to a study of long-term antiretroviral therapy in people with HIV. Whole-study results and caveats: Before ART, certain clones expanded, and these dominated the repertoire at all time points.

No donor had fewer than one pre-ART PBMC sample or fewer than two post-ART PBMC samples. CDR3 length: 17 amino acids. V lost 5 bases and J lost 5; bases outside the gene matches: 14. CDR1 is SNHLY and CDR2 is FYNNEI in the germline V gene. This was the immunoSEQ v3.0 assay at survey level. Each sample aimed for about 35,000-55,000 sequenced T-cell genomes. Sequencing used immunoSEQ multiplex PCR; TCRdb keeps in-frame clones, though not all of them. The sample includes tens of thousands of clones, around 84% of them seen just once. The sequencing used unsorted PBMCs, collected 1.3 years after starting antiretroviral therapy. This chain links TRBV2 with TRBJ1-1; 10 positions match TRBD1. The TCR comes from a man in his 60s with HIV. This CDR3 reads CASSLTRRQGAGTEAFF. The DNA for the CDR3 is TGTGCCAGCAGTCTAACAAGGCGACAGGGGGCAGGAACTGAAGCTTTCTTT.